Presented here are 6 T cell receptor beta chains from one specimen sequenced in a study of blood T cells in healthy people across ages. Through a sample-barcoded 5' primer and a J-beta primer mix, a second PCR was run for roughly 6 to 12 cycles. Via MiXCR, TCRdb re-called the 5' RACE reads, giving one row per CDR3 protein. Of some 730,000 distinct CDR3 sequences listed, 22% are singletons. The sequenced material came from blood. The receptors come from a man aged 65 to 85 in good health.

The chain joins TRBV7-9 to TRBJ2-1, with TRBD2 matching over 10 bases. This CDR3 has 17 amino acids. V was clipped by 4 bases and J by 8 bases; unmatched bases: 14. Germline loops: CDR1 SEHNR, CDR2 FQNEAQ (reference sequence). The CDR3 bases are TGTGCCAGCAGCTCCCCGACGCGGGCTAGCGGGAGATATGAGCAGTTCTTC. Translation gives CASSSPTRASGRYEQFF.

This clonotype was observed a few times. The rearrangement links TRBV5-1 to TRBJ1-1, with 7 bases fitting TRBD1. Germline CDR1 and CDR2: SGHRS and YFSETQ. Unmatched junction bases numbered 10, after V lost 4 bases and J lost 7 bases. CDR3 length equals 14 residues. The CDR3 DNA is TGCGCCAGCAGCCCAGGGGGGGGGTGGAATGAAGCTTTCTTT. Encoded protein: CASSPGGGWNEAFF.

This clonotype has just a few counts. This chain links TRBV12-3 or TRBV12-4 with TRBJ2-5, with a weak D call TRBD2 (6 bases). The J call may be incorrect, as the DNA end agrees better with TRBJ2-7. This CDR3 has 13 amino acids. This CDR3 reads CASSWGEVSEQYV. The CDR3 bases are TGTGCCAGCAGTTGGGGGGAGGTATCCGAGCAGTACGTC.

This clonotype was recorded a few times. Here the CDR3 reads CASSPPTGSGNTIYF. The CDR3 DNA reads TGTGCCAGCAGCCCGCCGACAGGTTCAGGAAACACCATATATTTT. The V call is TRBV7-9, the J call TRBJ1-3, with a possible D match to TRBD1 (6 bases). CDR3 length equals 15 residues. Trimming shortened V by 5 bases and J by 4 bases, and 15 bases separated the two germline ends. CDR1 SEHNR and CDR2 FQNEAQ come from the germline V gene (reference sequence). Together with reference TRBV7-9 and TRBJ1-3, the CDR3 gives the full variable domain: DTGVSQNPRHKITKRGQNVTFRCDPISEHNRLYWYRQTLGQGPEFLTYFQNEAQLEKSRLLSDRFSAERPKGSFSTLEIQRTEQGDSAMYLCASSPPTGSGNTIYFGEGSWLTVV.

This clonotype was found a few times. The gene calls are TRBV2 and TRBJ1-5, with 8 bases lining up with TRBD1. CDR1 and CDR2 (germline): SNHLY, FYNNEI. Unmatched junction bases numbered 5, after V lost 6 bases and J lost 7 bases. The CDR3 is 13 amino acids. The CDR3 DNA reads TGTGCCAGCAGCTCAGGGGGCTCGCAGCCCCAGCATTTT. It specifies CASSSGGSQPQHF.

V usage is TRBV27 and J usage is TRBJ2-1; D gene uncertain. CDR1 and CDR2 from the germline V gene are MNHEY and SMNVEV (reference sequence). The CDR3 runs 15 residues. V lost 7 bases, J lost 8 bases, and 21 bases lay in between. As DNA, the CDR3 is TGTGCCAGCAACCGGGCAGGATCCAACCACGATGAGCAGTTCTTC. This translates into CASNRAGSNHDEQFF.